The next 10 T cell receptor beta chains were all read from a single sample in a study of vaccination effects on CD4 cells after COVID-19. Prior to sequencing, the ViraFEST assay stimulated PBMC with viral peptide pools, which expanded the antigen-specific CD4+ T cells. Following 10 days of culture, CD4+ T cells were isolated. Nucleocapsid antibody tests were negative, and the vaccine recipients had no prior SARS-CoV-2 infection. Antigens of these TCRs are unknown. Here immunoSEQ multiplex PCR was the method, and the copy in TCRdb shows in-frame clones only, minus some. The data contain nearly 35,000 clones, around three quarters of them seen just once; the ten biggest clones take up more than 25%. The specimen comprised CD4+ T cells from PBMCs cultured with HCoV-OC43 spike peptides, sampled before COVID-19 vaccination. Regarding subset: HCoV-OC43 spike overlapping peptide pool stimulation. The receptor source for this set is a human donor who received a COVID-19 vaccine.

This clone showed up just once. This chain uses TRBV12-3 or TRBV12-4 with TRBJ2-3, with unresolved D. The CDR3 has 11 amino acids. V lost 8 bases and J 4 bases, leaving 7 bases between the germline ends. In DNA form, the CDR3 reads TGTGCCAGCGTGGTGGCAGATACGCAGTATTTT. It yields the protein CASVVADTQYF.

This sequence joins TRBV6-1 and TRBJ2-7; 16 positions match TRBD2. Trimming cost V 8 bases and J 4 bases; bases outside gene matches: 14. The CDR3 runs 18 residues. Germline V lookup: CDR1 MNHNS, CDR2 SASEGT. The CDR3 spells CASRAGTSGRALEYEQYF. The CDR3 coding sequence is TGTGCCAGCCGTGCCGGGACTAGCGGGAGGGCTCTTGAGTACGAGCAGTACTTC.

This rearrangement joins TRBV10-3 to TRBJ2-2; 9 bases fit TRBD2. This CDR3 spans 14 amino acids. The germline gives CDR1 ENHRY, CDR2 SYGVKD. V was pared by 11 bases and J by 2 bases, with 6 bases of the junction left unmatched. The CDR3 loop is CASLAGLNTGELFF. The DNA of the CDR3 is TGTGCCTCCCTAGCGGGGTTAAACACCGGGGAGCTGTTTTTT.

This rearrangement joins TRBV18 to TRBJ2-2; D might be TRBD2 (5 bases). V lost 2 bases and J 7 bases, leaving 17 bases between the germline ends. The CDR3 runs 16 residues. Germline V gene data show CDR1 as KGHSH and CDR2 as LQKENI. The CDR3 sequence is CASSPSLGPTRGELFF. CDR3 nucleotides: TGTGCCAGCTCACCATCACTAGGCCCCACGCGCGGGGAGCTGTTTTTT. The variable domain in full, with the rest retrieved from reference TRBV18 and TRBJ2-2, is NAGVMQNPRHLVRRRGQEARLRCSPMKGHSHVYWYRQLPEEGLKFMVYLQKENIIDESGMPKERFSAEFPKEGPSILRIQQVVRGDSAAYFCASSPSLGPTRGELFFGEGSRLTVL.

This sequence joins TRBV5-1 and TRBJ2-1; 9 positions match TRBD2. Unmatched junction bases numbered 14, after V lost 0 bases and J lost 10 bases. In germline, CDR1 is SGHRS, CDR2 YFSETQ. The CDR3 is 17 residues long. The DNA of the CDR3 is TGCGCCAGCAGCTTGGCTAGAGGGGGGGGACTAGCAGTCGAGCAGTTCTTC. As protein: CASSLARGGGLAVEQFF.

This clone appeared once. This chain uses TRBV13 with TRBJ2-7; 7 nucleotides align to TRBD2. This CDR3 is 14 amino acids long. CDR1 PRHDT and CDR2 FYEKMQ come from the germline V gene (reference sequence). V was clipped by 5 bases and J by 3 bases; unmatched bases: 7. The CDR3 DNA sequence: TGTGCCAGCAGCGCGTGGGGGAGGGGCTACGAGCAGTACTTC. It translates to CASSAWGRGYEQYF. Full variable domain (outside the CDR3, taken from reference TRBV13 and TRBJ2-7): AAGVIQSPRHLIKEKRETATLKCYPIPRHDTVYWYQQGPGQDPQFLISFYEKMQSDKGSIPDRFSAQQFSDYHSELNMSSLELGDSALYFCASSAWGRGYEQYFGPGTRLTVT.

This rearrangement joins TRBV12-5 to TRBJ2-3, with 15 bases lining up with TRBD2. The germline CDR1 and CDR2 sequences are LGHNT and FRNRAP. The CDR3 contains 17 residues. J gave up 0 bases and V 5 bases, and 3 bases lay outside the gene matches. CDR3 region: CASGTGTSGGSTDTQYF. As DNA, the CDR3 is TGTGCTAGTGGTACCGGGACTAGCGGGGGGAGCACAGATACGCAGTATTTT.

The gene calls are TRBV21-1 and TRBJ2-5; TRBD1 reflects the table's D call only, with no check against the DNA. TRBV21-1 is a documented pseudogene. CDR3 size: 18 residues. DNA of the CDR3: TGTGCCAGCAGCAACTCGGGACAGGCAAGTATTTACCAAGAGACCCAGTACTTC. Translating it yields CASSNSGQASIYQETQYF.

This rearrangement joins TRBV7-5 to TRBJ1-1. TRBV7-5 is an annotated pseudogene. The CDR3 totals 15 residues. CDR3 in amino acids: CARSLEVPGPVEAFF. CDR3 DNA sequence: TGTGCCAGAAGCTTAGAGGTTCCCGGCCCGGTTGAAGCTTTCTTT.

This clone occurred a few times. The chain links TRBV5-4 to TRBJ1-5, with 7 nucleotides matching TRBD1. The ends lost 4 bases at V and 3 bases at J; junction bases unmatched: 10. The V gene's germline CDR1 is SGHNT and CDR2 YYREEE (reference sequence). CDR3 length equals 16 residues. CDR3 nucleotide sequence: TGTGCCAGCAGCACCCAGGGGGGGGCGAACAATCAGCCCCAGCATTTT. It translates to CASSTQGGANNQPQHF.